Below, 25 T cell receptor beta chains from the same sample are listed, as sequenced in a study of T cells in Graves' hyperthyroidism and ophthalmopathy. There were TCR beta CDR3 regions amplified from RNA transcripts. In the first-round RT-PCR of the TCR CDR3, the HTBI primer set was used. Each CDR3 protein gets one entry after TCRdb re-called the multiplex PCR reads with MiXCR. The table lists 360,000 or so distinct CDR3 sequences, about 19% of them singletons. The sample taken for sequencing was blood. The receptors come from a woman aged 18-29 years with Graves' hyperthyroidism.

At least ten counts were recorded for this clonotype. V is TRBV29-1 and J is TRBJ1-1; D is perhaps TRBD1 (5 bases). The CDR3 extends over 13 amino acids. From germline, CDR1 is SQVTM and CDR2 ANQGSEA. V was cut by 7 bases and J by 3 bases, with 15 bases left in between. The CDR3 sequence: CSGRLGGDTEAFF. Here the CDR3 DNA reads TGCAGCGGGAGACTTGGGGGTGACACTGAAGCTTTCTTT. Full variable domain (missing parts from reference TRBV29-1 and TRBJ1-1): SAVISQKPSRDICQRGTSLTIQCQVDSQVTMMFWYRQQPGQSLTLIATANQGSEATYESGFVIDKFPISRPNLTFSTLTVSNMSPEDSSIYLCSGRLGGDTEAFFGQGTRLTVV.

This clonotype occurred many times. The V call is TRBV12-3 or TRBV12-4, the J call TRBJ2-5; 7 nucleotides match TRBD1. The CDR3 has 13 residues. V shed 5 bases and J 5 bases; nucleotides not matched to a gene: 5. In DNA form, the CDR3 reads TGTGCCAGCAGTCGGGACAGAGGCGAGACCCAGTACTTC. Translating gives CASSRDRGETQYF.

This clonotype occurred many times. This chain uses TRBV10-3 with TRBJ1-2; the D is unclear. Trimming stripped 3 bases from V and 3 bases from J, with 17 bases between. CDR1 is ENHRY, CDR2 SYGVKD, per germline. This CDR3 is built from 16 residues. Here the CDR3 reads CAISDMVHSNHYGYTF. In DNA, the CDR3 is TGTGCCATCAGTGATATGGTCCACAGCAACCACTATGGCTACACCTTC.

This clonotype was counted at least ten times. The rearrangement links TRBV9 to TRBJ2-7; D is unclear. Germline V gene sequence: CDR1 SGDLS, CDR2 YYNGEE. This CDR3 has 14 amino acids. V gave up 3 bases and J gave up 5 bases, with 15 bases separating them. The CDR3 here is CASSAATPWNEQYF. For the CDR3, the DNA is TGTGCCAGCAGCGCCGCCACACCATGGAACGAGCAGTACTTC. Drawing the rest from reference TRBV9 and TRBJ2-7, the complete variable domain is DSGVTQTPKHLITATGQRVTLRCSPRSGDLSVYWYQQSLDQGLQFLIQYYNGEERAKGNILERFSAQQFPDLHSELNLSSLELGDSALYFCASSAATPWNEQYFGPGTRLTVT.

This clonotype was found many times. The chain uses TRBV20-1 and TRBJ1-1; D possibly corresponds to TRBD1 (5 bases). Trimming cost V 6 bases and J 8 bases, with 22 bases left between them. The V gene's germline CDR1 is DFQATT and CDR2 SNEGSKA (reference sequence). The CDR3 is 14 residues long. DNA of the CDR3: TGCAGTGCGGACAAAGAGACCGGGAAGAACGAAGCTTTCTTT. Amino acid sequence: CSADKETGKNEAFF.

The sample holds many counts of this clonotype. The CDR3 protein is CASGFSADTQYF. Written as DNA, the CDR3 is TGTGCTAGTGGTTTTTCGGCAGATACGCAGTATTTT. The rearrangement joins TRBV12-5 to TRBJ2-3; no firm D call. V lost 3 bases, J lost 4 bases, and 5 bases lay in between. The CDR3 is 12 residues long. CDR1 and CDR2 from the germline V gene are LGHNT and FRNRAP.

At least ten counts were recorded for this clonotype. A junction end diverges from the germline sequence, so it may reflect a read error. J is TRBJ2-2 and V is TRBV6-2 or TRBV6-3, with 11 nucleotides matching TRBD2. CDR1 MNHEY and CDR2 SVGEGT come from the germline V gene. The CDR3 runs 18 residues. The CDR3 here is CASSSTLAGVKNTGELSF. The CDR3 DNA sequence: TGTGCCAGCAGCTCCACACTAGCGGGGGTAAAGAACACCGGGGAGCTGTCTTTT.

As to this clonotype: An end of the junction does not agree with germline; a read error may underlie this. CDR3 nucleotide sequence: TGTGCCAGCAGCGAGGGGGGCGCAGGCTACACTAAAGCTTTCTTT. Translation: CASSEGGAGYTKAFF. This chain connects TRBV9 to TRBJ1-1, with D maybe TRBD1 (6 bases). This CDR3 comprises 15 residues. The germline gives CDR1 SGDLS, CDR2 YYNGEE.

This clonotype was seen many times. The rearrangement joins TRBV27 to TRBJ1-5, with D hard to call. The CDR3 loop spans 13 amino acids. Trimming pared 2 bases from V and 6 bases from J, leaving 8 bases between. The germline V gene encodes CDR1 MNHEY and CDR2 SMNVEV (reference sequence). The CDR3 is CASSLEARQPQHF. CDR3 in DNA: TGTGCCAGCAGTTTAGAGGCCCGTCAGCCCCAGCATTTT.

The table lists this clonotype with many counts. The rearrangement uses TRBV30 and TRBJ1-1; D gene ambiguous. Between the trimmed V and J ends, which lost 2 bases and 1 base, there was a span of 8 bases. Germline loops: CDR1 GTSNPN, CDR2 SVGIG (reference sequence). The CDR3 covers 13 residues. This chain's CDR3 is CAWSLQGNTEAFF. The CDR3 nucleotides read TGTGCCTGGAGTCTCCAAGGGAACACTGAAGCTTTCTTT.

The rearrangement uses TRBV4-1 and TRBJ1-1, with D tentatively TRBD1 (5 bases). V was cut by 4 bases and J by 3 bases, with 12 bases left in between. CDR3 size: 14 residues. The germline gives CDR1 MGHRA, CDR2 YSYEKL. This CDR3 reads CASSRGVGDTEAFF. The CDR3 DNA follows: TGCGCCAGCAGCCGCGGCGTGGGGGACACTGAAGCTTTCTTT.

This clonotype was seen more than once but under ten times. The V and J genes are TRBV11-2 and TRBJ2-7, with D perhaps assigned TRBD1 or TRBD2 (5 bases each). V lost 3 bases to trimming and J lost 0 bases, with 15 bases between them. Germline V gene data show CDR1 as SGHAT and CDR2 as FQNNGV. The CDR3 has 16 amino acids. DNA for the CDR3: TGTGCCAGCAGCTTCCCTTATGGGACGGTCTCCTACGAGCAGTACTTC. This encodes CASSFPYGTVSYEQYF.

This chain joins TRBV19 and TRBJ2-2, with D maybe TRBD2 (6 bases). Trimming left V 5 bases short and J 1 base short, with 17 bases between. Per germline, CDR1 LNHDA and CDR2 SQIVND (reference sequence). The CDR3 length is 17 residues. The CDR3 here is CASSDPPGTENTGELFF. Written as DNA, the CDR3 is TGTGCCAGTAGTGACCCCCCCGGGACTGAGAACACCGGGGAGCTGTTTTTT. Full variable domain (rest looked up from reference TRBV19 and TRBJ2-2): DGGITQSPKYLFRKEGQNVTLSCEQNLNHDAMYWYRQDPGQGLRLIYYSQIVNDFQKGDIAEGYSVSREKKESFPLTVTSAQKNPTAFYLCASSDPPGTENTGELFFGEGSRLTVL.

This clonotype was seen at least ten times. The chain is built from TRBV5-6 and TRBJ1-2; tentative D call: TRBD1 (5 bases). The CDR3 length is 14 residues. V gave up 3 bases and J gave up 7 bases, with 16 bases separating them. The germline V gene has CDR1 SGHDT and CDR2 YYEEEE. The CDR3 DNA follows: TGTGCCAGCAGCTCGTCCTCAGGGTTCGGTGGCTACACCTTC. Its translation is CASSSSSGFGGYTF. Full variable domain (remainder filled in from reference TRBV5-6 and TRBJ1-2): DAGVTQSPTHLIKTRGQQVTLRCSPKSGHDTVSWYQQALGQGPQFIFQYYEEEERQRGNFPDRFSGHQFPNYSSELNVNALLLGDSALYLCASSSSSGFGGYTFGSGTRLTVV.

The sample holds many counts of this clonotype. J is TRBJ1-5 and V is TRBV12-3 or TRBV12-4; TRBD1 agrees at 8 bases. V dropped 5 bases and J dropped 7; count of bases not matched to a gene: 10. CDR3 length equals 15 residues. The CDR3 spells CASSLTGVVRQPQHF. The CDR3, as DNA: TGTGCCAGCAGTCTGACAGGGGTGGTTCGCCAGCCCCAGCATTTT.

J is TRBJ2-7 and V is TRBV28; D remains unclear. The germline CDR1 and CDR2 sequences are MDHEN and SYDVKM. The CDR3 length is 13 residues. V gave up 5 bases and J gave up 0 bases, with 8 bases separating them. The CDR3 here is CASSLSASYEQYF. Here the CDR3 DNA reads TGTGCCAGCAGTCTCAGTGCCTCCTACGAGCAGTACTTC.

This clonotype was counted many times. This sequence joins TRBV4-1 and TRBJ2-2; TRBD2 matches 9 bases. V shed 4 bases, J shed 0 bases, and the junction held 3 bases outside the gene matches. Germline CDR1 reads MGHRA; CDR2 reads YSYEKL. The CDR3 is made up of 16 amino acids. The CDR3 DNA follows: TGCGCCAGCAGCCGAAGCGGGGGGCCGAACACCGGGGAGCTGTTTTTT. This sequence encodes CASSRSGGPNTGELFF.

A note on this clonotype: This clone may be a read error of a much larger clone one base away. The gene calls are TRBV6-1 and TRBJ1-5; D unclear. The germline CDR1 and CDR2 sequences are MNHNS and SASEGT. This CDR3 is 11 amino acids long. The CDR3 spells CASGEDQPQHF. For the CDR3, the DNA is TGTGCCAGCGGTGAAGATCAGCCCCAGCATTTT.

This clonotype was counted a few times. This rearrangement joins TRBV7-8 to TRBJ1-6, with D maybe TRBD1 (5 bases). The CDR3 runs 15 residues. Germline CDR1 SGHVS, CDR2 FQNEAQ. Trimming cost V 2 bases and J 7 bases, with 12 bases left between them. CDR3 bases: TGTGCCAGCAGCTTACCCCGGGGCGGGAATTCACCCCTCCACTTT. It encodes CASSLPRGGNSPLHF.

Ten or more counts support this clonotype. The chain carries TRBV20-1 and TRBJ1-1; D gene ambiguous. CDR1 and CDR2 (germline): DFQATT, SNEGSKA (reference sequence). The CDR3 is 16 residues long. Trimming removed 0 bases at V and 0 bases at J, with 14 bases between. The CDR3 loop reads CSARENQGWVNTEAFF. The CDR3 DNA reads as TGCAGTGCTAGAGAAAATCAAGGGTGGGTGAACACTGAAGCTTTCTTT.

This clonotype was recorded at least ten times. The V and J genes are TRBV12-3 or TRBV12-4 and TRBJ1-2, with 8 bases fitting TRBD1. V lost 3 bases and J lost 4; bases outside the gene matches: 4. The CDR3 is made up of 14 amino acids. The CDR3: CASSFLTGGYGYTF. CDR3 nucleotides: TGTGCCAGCAGTTTCCTTACAGGGGGCTATGGCTACACCTTC.

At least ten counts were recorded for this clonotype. The DNA of the CDR3 is TGTGCCGCCAGCTACGGGCCCGACCTCTACGAGCAGTACTTC. Translation: CAASYGPDLYEQYF. This chain uses TRBV6-5 with TRBJ2-7; D unresolved. Trimming cost V 11 bases and J 3 bases, with 20 bases left between them. Germline assignment: CDR1 MNHEY and CDR2 SVGAGI. This CDR3 has 14 residues.

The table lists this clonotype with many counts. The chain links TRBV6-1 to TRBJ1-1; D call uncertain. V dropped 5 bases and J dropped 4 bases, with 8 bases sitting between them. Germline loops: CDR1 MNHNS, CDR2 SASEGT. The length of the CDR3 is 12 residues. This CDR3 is CASSLTRTEAFF. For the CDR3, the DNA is TGTGCCAGCAGTCTGACCCGCACTGAAGCTTTCTTT.

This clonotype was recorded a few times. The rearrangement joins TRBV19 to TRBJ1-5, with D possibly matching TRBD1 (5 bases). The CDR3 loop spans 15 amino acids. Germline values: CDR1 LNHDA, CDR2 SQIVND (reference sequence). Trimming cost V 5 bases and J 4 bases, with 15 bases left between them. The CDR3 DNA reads TGTGCCAGTAGTTGGCCAGGGCAAACTAATCAGCCCCAGCATTTT. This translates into CASSWPGQTNQPQHF.

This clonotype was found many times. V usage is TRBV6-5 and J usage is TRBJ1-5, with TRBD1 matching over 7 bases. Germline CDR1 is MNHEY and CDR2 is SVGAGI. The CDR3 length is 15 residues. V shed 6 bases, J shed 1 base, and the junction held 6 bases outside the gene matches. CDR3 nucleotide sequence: TGTGCCAGCAGGTACAGGGGCGTGAGCAATCAGCCCCAGCATTTT. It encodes CASRYRGVSNQPQHF.